This entry describes one TCR beta chain. Its antigen is undetermined. Clinical symptoms, serum thyroxine, TRAb, thyroid ultrasound and orbital computed tomography established diagnosis. The CDR3 regions of TCR beta were amplified from RNA transcripts. HTBI primers were used for first-round RT-PCR of the TCR CDR3. TCRdb itself ran the multiplex PCR reads through MiXCR, one entry per CDR3 protein. Of 500,000 to 650,000 distinct CDR3 sequences detected, 14% appear once; the ten largest clones hold around 13%. This sample is drawn from a study of T cells in Graves' hyperthyroidism and ophthalmopathy. Study findings and constraints: A 13 V-J model separated ophthalmopathy from stable hyperthyroidism.

The CDR3 totals 15 residues. The V end lost 8 bases, the J end lost 1 base, and 16 bases lay between the germline ends. CDR1 LGHNT and CDR2 FRNRAP come from the germline V gene. Input material: blood. The clonotype comes from a woman aged 40 to 50 with Graves' hyperthyroidism. The V call is TRBV12-5, the J call TRBJ2-3; weak D call: TRBD2 (6 bases). CDR3 residues: CASNLAFRGTDTQYF. The DNA of the CDR3 is TGTGCTAGTAACCTAGCGTTCAGGGGCACAGATACGCAGTATTTT. Full variable domain (outside the CDR3, taken from reference TRBV12-5 and TRBJ2-3): DARVTQTPRHKVTEMGQEVTMRCQPILGHNTVFWYRQTMMQGLELLAYFRNRAPLDDSGMPKDRFSAEMPDATLATLKIQPSEPRDSAVYFCASNLAFRGTDTQYFGPGTRLTVL.